The clone carrying this TCR beta chain was observed at least ten times. The antigen is not known. Per the germline V gene, CDR1 is SEHNR and CDR2 is FQNEAQ (reference sequence). CDR3 length: 17 amino acids. Germline trimming cut 1 base from V and 5 bases from J; bases unmatched to any gene: 7. This record belongs to a study of T cell repertoires in cytomegalovirus infection. About the research overall: Signatures in public TCR beta sequences pointed to both CMV infection and matching HLA type. General study results and limits: Clonotypes of TCR beta that were HLA-C-restricted and CMV-specific dominated the ex vivo response. Accumulated public TCR beta family frequency recognized individuals carrying CMV together with the relevant HLA.

TCRdb recomputed calls from the reads with MiXCR, one row per CDR3 protein. The data contain more than 500,000 distinct CDR3 sequences, 15% to 20% of them singletons. This sequence originates from a human donor in good health (CMV status not recorded). Some clones in this sample may be carry-over from other donors' samples. The rearrangement links TRBV7-9 to TRBJ2-5; 13 bases match TRBD2. Sequenced: CD8+ T cells from PBMCs. CDR3 sequence: CASSLGRLAGGHETQYF. Here the CDR3 DNA reads TGTGCCAGCAGCTTAGGTCGACTAGCGGGAGGCCACGAGACCCAGTACTTC. Supplemented by reference TRBV7-9 and TRBJ2-5, the full variable domain reads DTGVSQNPRHKITKRGQNVTFRCDPISEHNRLYWYRQTLGQGPEFLTYFQNEAQLEKSRLLSDRFSAERPKGSFSTLEIQRTEQGDSAMYLCASSLGRLAGGHETQYFGPGTRLLVL.